This is a list of T cell receptor beta chains from one sample in a study of T cells in Graves' hyperthyroidism and ophthalmopathy. TCRdb independently ran MiXCR on the multiplex PCR reads; one entry per CDR3 protein. This table has roughly 250,000 distinct CDR3 sequences, around 17% appearing once. The specimen sequenced was blood. The receptors were gathered from a young woman with Graves' ophthalmopathy. Both conserved end residues are part of each CDR3. Fields, in order: V gene, D gene, J gene, clone size, CDR3 protein, CDR3 DNA. The D gene is left open where the match is weak. Size is stated for part of the rows, as once, few or many counts, or as a class when the clone is expanded.

TRBV19	TRBD1	TRBJ1-4	few	CASSETGYEKLFF	TGTGCCAGCTCCGAGACAGGGTATGAAAAACTGTTTTTT
TRBV20-1	-	TRBJ2-1	-	CSAQGLGEQFF	TGCAGTGCTCAGGGTCTGGGTGAGCAGTTCTTC
TRBV15	-	TRBJ2-7	many	CATSVESSYEQYF	TGTGCCACCAGCGTCGAGAGCTCCTACGAGCAGTACTTC
TRBV19	-	TRBJ1-5	-	CASSITWGNQPQHF	TGTGCCAGTAGTATCACTTGGGGCAATCAGCCCCAGCATTTT
TRBV28	-	TRBJ2-3	-	CASSPIVTDTQYF	TGTGCCAGCAGTCCGATTGTAACAGATACGCAGTATTTT
TRBV7-8	-	TRBJ1-5	many	CASSLRSGRRDQPQHF	TGTGCCAGCAGCTTACGATCGGGTCGAAGGGATCAGCCCCAGCATTTT
TRBV12-3/TRBV12-4	TRBD2	TRBJ2-3	many	CASSPGTSGNTDTQYF	TGTGCCAGCAGTCCCGGGACTAGCGGGAACACAGATACGCAGTATTTT
TRBV6-9	TRBD2	TRBJ2-1	-	CASSSVLAGYSYNEQFF	TGTGCCAGCAGTTCAGTCCTAGCGGGGTACTCCTACAATGAGCAGTTCTTC
TRBV5-1	TRBD2	TRBJ2-1	-	CASRTSGSSYNEQFF	TGCGCCAGCCGCACTAGCGGGAGCTCCTACAATGAGCAGTTCTTC
TRBV5-6	TRBD1	TRBJ1-2	many	CASSLQGAYGYTF	TGTGCCAGCAGCTTGCAGGGGGCCTATGGCTACACCTTC
TRBV9	TRBD1	TRBJ2-6	few	CASSPRTGFGANVLTF	TGTGCCAGCAGCCCTCGGACAGGGTTTGGGGCCAACGTCCTGACTTTC
TRBV13	TRBD2	TRBJ2-7	many	CASSIEGLFREGHLYEQYF	TGTGCCAGCAGCATTGAGGGGTTGTTCCGGGAGGGCCATCTGTACGAGCAGTACTTC
TRBV6-1	-	TRBJ2-7	-	CASSLDQSSYEQYF	TGTGCCAGCAGTCTTGACCAGAGCTCCTACGAGCAGTACTTC
TRBV28	-	TRBJ2-2	many	CASTPENTGELFF	TGTGCCAGCACCCCGGAGAACACCGGGGAGCTGTTTTTT
TRBV7-9	TRBD2	TRBJ2-7	many	CASSSAGGEQYF	TGTGCCAGCAGCTCTGCGGGGGGCGAGCAGTACTTC
TRBV15	-	TRBJ2-5	-	CATSRDKTGGETQYF	TGTGCCACCAGCAGAGATAAGACTGGCGGGGAGACCCAGTACTTC
TRBV12-3/TRBV12-4	TRBD1	TRBJ1-1	many	CASSFGQGVTEAFF	TGTGCCAGCAGTTTTGGACAGGGGGTGACTGAAGCTTTCTTT
TRBV19	-	TRBJ1-6	many	CASNRRTSYNSPLHF	TGTGCCAGTAACCGGCGGACCTCCTATAATTCACCCCTCCACTTT
TRBV7-2	TRBD1	TRBJ1-1	many	CASSFPGGTEAFF	TGTGCCAGCAGCTTTCCAGGGGGCACTGAAGCTTTCTTT
TRBV6-2/TRBV6-3	TRBD1	TRBJ2-7	many	CASSYSGQGPYEQYF	TGTGCCAGCAGTTACTCCGGACAGGGGCCCTACGAGCAGTACTTC
TRBV11-2	TRBD1	TRBJ1-3	few	CASSPRLGSETGRNTIYF	TGTGCCAGCAGCCCCCGTCTGGGTTCCGAGACAGGGCGAAACACCATATATTTT
TRBV7-2	-	TRBJ1-1	-	CASSQRMRGTEAFF	TGTGCCAGCAGTCAAAGAATGAGGGGCACTGAAGCTTTCTTT
TRBV2	-	TRBJ1-5	many	CASREAESNQPQHF	TGTGCCAGCCGAGAAGCAGAGAGCAATCAGCCCCAGCATTTT
TRBV20-1	TRBD2	TRBJ2-3	many	CSATLAGPTDTQYF	TGCAGTGCTACCTTAGCGGGGCCGACAGATACGCAGTATTTT